The 5 T cell receptor beta chains listed next were all sequenced from one sample in a study of control samples from healthy donors and cancer patients. Repertoires were generated with immunoSEQ multiplex PCR, while TCRdb's copy carries only in-frame clones and drops some. The repertoire consists of under 130,000 clones, with about 80% occurring once and the leading ten covering 13%. Source material: blood. The receptors come from a woman in her fifties or sixties in good health.

A single count supports this clone. The chain employs TRBV6-2 or TRBV6-3 and TRBJ1-1; D is uncertain. Trimming pared 4 bases from V and 0 bases from J, leaving 6 bases between. In germline, CDR1 is MNHEY, CDR2 SVGEGT. This CDR3 is 13 amino acids long. The CDR3 protein is CASSSQVNTEAFF. The CDR3 coding sequence is TGTGCCAGCAGTTCTCAGGTGAACACTGAAGCTTTCTTT.

In DNA, the CDR3 is TGTGCCAGCAGCAAAAAAGGGGGCGGGTGGGGCAATCAGCCCCAGCATTTT. It codes for CASSKKGGGWGNQPQHF. This rearrangement joins TRBV21-1 to TRBJ1-5; the table calls TRBD1, which could not be checked here. TRBV21-1 is labeled a pseudogene. The CDR3 is made up of 17 amino acids.

This clone was recorded only once. DNA of the CDR3: TGTGCCAGCAGCCCCGATGCTGGAAACACCATATATTTT. Amino acid sequence: CASSPDAGNTIYF. V is TRBV3-1 (or the pseudogene TRBV3-2) and J is TRBJ1-3; D unresolved. Germline values: CDR1 LGHDT, CDR2 YNNKEL (reference sequence). The CDR3 has 13 amino acids. V dropped 4 bases and J dropped 2 bases, with 6 bases sitting between them.

V gene TRBV3-1 (or the pseudogene TRBV3-2) combines with J gene TRBJ2-7; 8 positions match TRBD2. From germline, CDR1 is LGHDT and CDR2 YNNKEL (reference sequence). This CDR3 comprises 17 residues. The J segment lost 6 bases and the V segment lost 0 bases, leaving 13 bases of the junction unmatched. The DNA of the CDR3 is TGTGCCAGCAGCCAAGATCTGGCGGGACTAGGGGTCCGCGAGCAGTACTTC. This translates into CASSQDLAGLGVREQYF.

The chain recombines TRBV19 with TRBJ1-1; tentative D call: TRBD1 (6 bases). The CDR3 sequence is 15 residues long. Per germline, CDR1 LNHDA and CDR2 SQIVND (reference sequence). With 3 bases removed from V and 8 bases from J, the gap between germline ends came to 19 bases. The CDR3 nucleotides read TGTGCCAGTAGTATCAACCCAGGGGTGCTAAACGAAGCTTTCTTT. It yields the protein CASSINPGVLNEAFF.